Below, 7 T cell receptor beta chains from the same sample are listed, as sequenced in a study of T-cell memory formation after mild COVID-19. Using its own MiXCR run on the 5' RACE reads, TCRdb lists one record per CDR3 protein. The repertoire consists of some 450,000 distinct CDR3 sequences, with 20% occurring once and the leading ten covering about 8.8%. Material for sequencing was PBMCs or a T cell subset sorted from them (not recorded which). All receptors derive from an adult woman who had mild COVID-19 (a few samples of this study predate the infection). Cell type and time point are not known.

The table lists this clonotype with a few counts. The chain employs TRBV7-9 and TRBJ2-3; TRBD2 is a possible D gene (5 bases). This CDR3 is built from 17 residues. Looked up from germline, CDR1 is SEHNR and CDR2 is FQNEAQ (reference sequence). The V and J ends lost 2 bases and 0 bases respectively, with 15 bases between them. The CDR3 sequence is CASSLSAVRESTDTQYF. CDR3 DNA: TGTGCCAGCAGCTTAAGCGCGGTGAGGGAGAGCACAGATACGCAGTATTTT.

This clonotype has only a few counts. This chain uses TRBV3-1 with TRBJ2-5, with 10 bases matching TRBD1. This CDR3 has 16 residues. With 4 bases clipped from V and 1 base from J, the junction kept 6 bases outside the gene matches. Looked up from germline, CDR1 is LGHDT and CDR2 is YNNKEL (reference sequence). The CDR3, as DNA: TGTGCCAGCAGCCTTCGGACAGGGGGGCCCCAAGAGACCCAGTACTTC. Translating gives CASSLRTGGPQETQYF.

V gene TRBV6-1 combines with J gene TRBJ1-5; D unresolved. Germline CDR1 MNHNS, CDR2 SASEGT. There are 15 residues in the CDR3. The germline V and J ends were trimmed by 1 base and 3 bases, with 10 bases remaining between them. CDR3 DNA sequence: TGTGCCAGCAGTGAAGAGGGCCCCTTCAATCAGCCCCAGCATTTT. Translated, it gives CASSEEGPFNQPQHF.

This clonotype was picked up a small number of times. The chain is built from TRBV7-9 and TRBJ2-1, with 13 bases identical to TRBD2. This CDR3 is 15 amino acids long. Germline trimming cut 5 bases from V and 6 bases from J; bases unmatched to any gene: 4. CDR1 SEHNR and CDR2 FQNEAQ come from the germline V gene (reference sequence). The CDR3 reads CASSHWTSGSNEQFF. DNA for the CDR3: TGTGCCAGCAGCCACTGGACTAGCGGGAGCAATGAGCAGTTCTTC.

This clonotype was detected once. V usage is TRBV5-1 and J usage is TRBJ1-2, with 9 bases aligning to TRBD1. This CDR3 is built from 14 residues. The V gene end was trimmed by 5 bases and the J gene end by 6 bases; junction bases not matched to a gene: 8. Germline V gene lookup returns CDR1 SGHRS and CDR2 YFSETQ. This CDR3 is CASSPGTGHDGYTF. CDR3 nucleotide sequence: TGCGCCAGCAGTCCCGGGACAGGGCATGATGGCTACACCTTC.

The chain combines TRBV29-1 with TRBJ2-1, with D possibly being TRBD2 (6 bases). V was trimmed by 5 bases and J by 2 bases, leaving 13 bases between them. Germline CDR1 SQVTM, CDR2 ANQGSEA. This CDR3 is 14 amino acids long. The CDR3 bases are TGCAGCGTTTTCGGCGGGGATACCTACAATGAGCAGTTCTTC. Encoded protein: CSVFGGDTYNEQFF.

The chain couples TRBV20-1 to TRBJ1-2; 7 nucleotides agree with TRBD1. V gave up 0 bases and J gave up 3 bases; unmatched junction bases: 4. From germline, CDR1 is DFQATT and CDR2 SNEGSKA (reference sequence). The CDR3 consists of 14 residues. CDR3 DNA sequence: TGCAGTGCTAGAGAGACAGGGACATACTATGGCTACACCTTC. Translation gives CSARETGTYYGYTF.